This is a list of T cell receptor beta chains from one sample in a study of blood T cell repertoires in COVID-19. TCRdb keeps only in-frame clones here, not all; method: immunoSEQ multiplex PCR. The sample has 190,000 or so clones; about 88% are singletons. The sample comprised peripheral blood. These receptors originate from a man in his forties with active or convalescent COVID-19. The CDR3 runs from the conserved cysteine through the conserved F or W. The order of the fields is CDR3 length, J gene, clone size, V gene, D gene, CDR3 DNA, CDR3 protein. The D gene is left open where the match is weak. For some rows the clone size is stated as once, few or many, or as a class when expanded; others skip it.

14 TRBJ2-7 - TRBV5-1 TRBD1 TGCGCCAGCAAGACAGGGTTGATCTCCTACGAGCAGTACTTC CASKTGLISYEQYF
14 TRBJ2-1 - TRBV6-5 - TGTGCCAGCAGTCCTATAACGAGGGGAGGTGAGCAGTTCTTC CASSPITRGGEQFF
14 TRBJ2-7 - TRBV5-4 TRBD1 TGTGCCAGCAGCTCCCGGACAGGGGATTACGAGCAGTACTTC CASSSRTGDYEQYF
15 TRBJ2-1 - TRBV27 - TGTGCCAGCAGTTTACCCCTAGACCCACCCGGTGAGCAGTTCTTC CASSLPLDPPGEQFF
16 TRBJ2-1 - TRBV27 - TGTGCCAGCAGTTTCGACCCCGGTAGGAGAAACAATGAGCAGTTCTTC CASSFDPGRRNNEQFF
12 TRBJ1-5 - TRBV25-1 - TGTGCCAGCAGTGTCGGGTGGCAGCCCCAGCATTTT CASSVGWQPQHF
17 TRBJ2-3 - TRBV5-6 - TGTGCCAGCAGCCTCTCGTTGAGCAGCGATAGAACAGATACGCAGTATTTT CASSLSLSSDRTDTQYF
16 TRBJ2-1 - TRBV24-1 TRBD1 TGTGCCACCAGTGATAGGGGACAGGGGGGGGGCAATGAGCAGTTCTTC CATSDRGQGGGNEQFF
13 TRBJ1-2 - TRBV7-8 - TGTGCCAGCTCGAATAGTCCCACCTATGGCTACACCTTC CASSNSPTYGYTF
14 TRBJ2-1 few TRBV9 - TGTGCCAGCAGCGGGGGGCCGTCCTACAATGAGCAGTTCTTC CASSGGPSYNEQFF
15 TRBJ2-7 - TRBV18 - TGTGCCAGCTCGCCGACGACTATCTACTCCTACGAGCAGTACTTC CASSPTTIYSYEQYF
15 TRBJ2-7 once TRBV18 TRBD1 TGTGCCAGCTCACCATTGACCGGGACAGGGGACGAGCAGTACTTC CASSPLTGTGDEQYF
16 TRBJ1-2 once TRBV4-3 - TGCGCCAGCAGCCAAGACTTCCAGAAATCTAACTATGGCTACACCTTC CASSQDFQKSNYGYTF
12 TRBJ2-1 - TRBV24-1 - TGTGCCACCAGTGATCCGTCGGATGAGCAGTTCTTC CATSDPSDEQFF
17 TRBJ2-2 - TRBV30 TRBD2 TGTGCCTGGAGTGTAGACCGGGGACTAGCGCTGACCGGGGAGCTGTTTTTT CAWSVDRGLALTGELFF
17 TRBJ2-2 - TRBV28 TRBD2 TGTGCCAGCAGCTCATTATATACTAGCGGGGCCACCGGGGAGCTGTTTTTT CASSSLYTSGATGELFF
12 TRBJ1-4 - TRBV12-3/TRBV12-4 - TGTGCCAGCAGTTTCGTACAGGAGAAACTGTTTTTT CASSFVQEKLFF
12 TRBJ2-1 - TRBV4-1 - TGCGCCAGCAGCTCAACTAACAATGAGCAGTTCTTC CASSSTNNEQFF
13 TRBJ2-1 - TRBV7-9 - TGTGCCAGCAGCTCAGCTCCAAGGGGGGAGCAGTTCTTC CASSSAPRGEQFF
14 TRBJ2-1 few TRBV21-1 - TGTGCCAGCAGCTCCGGGACAGAGTCTTACGAGCAGTTCTTC CASSSGTESYEQFF
13 TRBJ1-2 once TRBV19 TRBD1 TGTGCCAGTAGTATAGGACAGGGTTATGGCTACACCTTC CASSIGQGYGYTF
14 TRBJ2-7 once TRBV5-4 TRBD2 TGTGCCAGCAGCTTGGATAGCGGGGGCTACGAGCAGTACTTC CASSLDSGGYEQYF
12 TRBJ1-2 - TRBV28 TRBD1 TGTGCCAGCAGTCGGACAGGGGACGGCTACACCTTC CASSRTGDGYTF
16 TRBJ1-6 - TRBV10-2 TRBD1 TGCGCCAGCAGTGCCAAAGCAGGGGGCGCGTGGTCACCCCTCCACTTT CASSAKAGGAWSPLHF
14 TRBJ1-3 - TRBV2 - TGTGCCAGCAGTACCGAGGGGGCTGGAAACACCATATATTTT CASSTEGAGNTIYF
15 TRBJ1-5 few TRBV5-8 - TGTGCCAGCAGCCCACTAGGGGGGGGTGGGAAGCCCCAGCATTTT CASSPLGGGGKPQHF
12 TRBJ2-1 few TRBV18 - TGTGCCAGCTCACCTAGCAACAATGAGCAGTTCTTC CASSPSNNEQFF
14 TRBJ1-1 - TRBV10-1 - TGCGCCAGCAGTGAGTCGACTCGGGACACTGAAGCTTTCTTT CASSESTRDTEAFF
14 TRBJ1-3 - TRBV30 - TGTGCCTGGAGTGGACAGTGGACTGGAAACACCATATATTTT CAWSGQWTGNTIYF
12 TRBJ1-2 - TRBV6-5 - TGTGCCAGCAGTCCCACAAACTATGGCTACACCTTC CASSPTNYGYTF
16 TRBJ1-2 few TRBV15 - TGTGCCACCAGCAGAGATCTGGGCGTTCCGCTCTATGGCTACACCTTC CATSRDLGVPLYGYTF
15 TRBJ1-2 once TRBV10-3 - TGTGCCATCAGCTCCCGGGACACCCCCCCGGGTGGCTACACCTTC CAISSRDTPPGGYTF
18 TRBJ2-2 - TRBV29-1 TRBD2 TGCAGCGTTGAAGATCGGGCTAGCGGGGGGGAGCACACCGGGGAGCTGTTTTTT CSVEDRASGGEHTGELFF
15 TRBJ2-6 once TRBV7-9 - TGTGCCAGCAGCTTAGAAGCCTCTGGGGCCAACGTCCTGACTTTC CASSLEASGANVLTF
12 TRBJ1-6 few TRBV7-2 - TGTGCCGCGGCCTCCTATAATTCACCCCTCCACTTT CAAASYNSPLHF
15 TRBJ1-1 - TRBV9 - TGTGCCAGCAGCGTAGAACAGGGAGAGGACACTGAAGCTTTCTTT CASSVEQGEDTEAFF
14 TRBJ2-7 - TRBV19 - TGTGCCAGTAGAAGGGACTGGAGCTCCTACGAGCAGTACTTC CASRRDWSSYEQYF
13 TRBJ1-2 - TRBV6-5 TRBD1 TGTGCCAGCAGGACAGGGGGCCCGGATGGCTACACCTTC CASRTGGPDGYTF
14 TRBJ1-1 - TRBV4-1 TRBD1 TGCGCCAGCAGCCAACGACAGGGATACACTGAAGCTTTCTTT CASSQRQGYTEAFF
14 TRBJ2-1 few TRBV6-5 TRBD1 TGTGCCAGCCTTCAGGGGGCATCCTACAATGAGCAGTTCTTC CASLQGASYNEQFF